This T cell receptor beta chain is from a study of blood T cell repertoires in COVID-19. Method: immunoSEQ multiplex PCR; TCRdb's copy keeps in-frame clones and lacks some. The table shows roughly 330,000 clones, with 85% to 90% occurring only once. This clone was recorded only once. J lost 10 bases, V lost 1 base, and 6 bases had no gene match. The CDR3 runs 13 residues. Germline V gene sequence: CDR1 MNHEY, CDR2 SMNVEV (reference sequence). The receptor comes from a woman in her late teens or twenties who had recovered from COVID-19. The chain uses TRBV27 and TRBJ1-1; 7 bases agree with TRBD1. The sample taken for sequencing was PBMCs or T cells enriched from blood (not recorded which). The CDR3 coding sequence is TGTGCCAGCAGTTTATTAGCTGCAGGGGGAGCTTTCTTT. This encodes CASSLLAAGGAFF.